This paragraph covers one T cell receptor (beta chain) sequence. The data are from a study of blood T cell repertoires in COVID-19. For the study at large: T cells, B-cell-depleted T cells, or PBMCs provided the cDNA or gDNA that served as material.

Original handling: Estimated nucleated cell counts came from reference gene primer amplification. TCRdb's copy holds only in-frame clones and misses some; the assay was immunoSEQ multiplex PCR. The V and J calls and clone size were taken over from that table, and D and trimming were inferred from the DNA. The sample carries 50,000 to 75,000 clones, more than 60% recorded once. V lost 2 bases and J 3 bases, leaving 3 bases between the germline ends. Looked up from germline, CDR1 is SGHTS and CDR2 is YDEGEE. The CDR3 covers 11 residues. The V call is TRBV5-8, the J call TRBJ2-7; D not certain. The source is an elderly woman with active or convalescent COVID-19. Sample: peripheral blood. The DNA of the CDR3 is TGTGCCAGCAGCTTATACTACGAGCAGTACTTC. This gives the protein CASSLYYEQYF.